This entry is about one T cell receptor beta chain. What it recognizes is unknown. Looked up from germline, CDR1 is MGHRA and CDR2 is YSYEKL. V shed 0 bases and J shed 9 bases, with 15 bases lying between them. There are 15 residues in the CDR3. The entry originates in a study of shared clonotypes between healthy human individuals. Study-level background: Three plates each covered CD4 naive and memory; CD8 naive two, CD8 memory one. Study results and limitations: Generation probabilities were higher for clonotypes shared across all four sorted-subset donors than for unshared ones.

Measured with immunoSEQ multiplex PCR; TCRdb has only the in-frame clones, and not every one. This table holds about 2.2 million clones, about 94% found once. Terminally differentiated effector memory CD45RA+ cells were excluded by CCR7 positive selection of CD45RO-negative cells. This clonotype was sampled from a man aged 18-30 years in good health. Some clones in this sample may be carry-over from other donors' samples. The sample comprised naive CD8+ T cells from PBMCs. The rearrangement joins TRBV4-1 to TRBJ1-5; no definite D call. The CDR3 coding sequence is TGCGCCAGCAGCCAAGACCCTGGACCCTACCGGCCCCAGCATTTT. Its translation is CASSQDPGPYRPQHF.